This TCR beta chain was observed in a study of monozygotic twins with inflammatory bowel disease. Study-wide findings and caveats: Healthy co-twins showed greater TCRbeta diversity (inverse Simpson) than IBD patients. Immunosuppressive treatments were not uniform, and this may have added variability to patient repertoires. Sharing of clonotypes with others was lower in IBD patients than in healthy twins, and this was especially so with disease activity.

Comments on this clonotype: The antigen is unknown.

This CDR3 comprises 14 residues. Germline CDR1 and CDR2: SGHAT and FQNNGV. TCR libraries each used approximately 3,200 ng of total RNA. TCRdb reprocessed the 5' RACE reads and reports one entry per CDR3 protein, with no DNA. This sample carries 190,000 or so distinct CDR3 sequences, with roughly 1.7% going to the ten biggest clones. The sequence was obtained from a human donor with ulcerative colitis or Crohn's disease, or a healthy co-twin of an affected twin (not recorded which). The specimen sequenced was blood. V gene TRBV11-2 combines with J gene TRBJ1-1; the D call from TCRdb, TRBD1, cannot be confirmed without DNA. CDR3: CASSYRGLIAEAFF.